Given below is one TCR beta chain in context. Its target is unknown. The repertoire was sequenced with immunoSEQ multiplex PCR; TCRdb's copy has only in-frame clones and lacks some. The sample has tens of thousands of clones, roughly four fifths seen once; the top ten hold under 25%. The CDR3 sequence is 15 residues long. Germline V gene data show CDR1 as SGDLS and CDR2 as YYNGEE. Trimming pared 0 bases from V and 5 bases from J, leaving 14 bases between. This specimen belongs to a study of OX40 agonist ivuxolimab in advanced cancers. About the study: Eligibility admitted prior anti-PD-1, anti-PD-L1 or anti-CTLA-4 therapy; 40% to 50% had some. Study conclusions and caveats: In a subset of nonresponders, normalized T-cell clonal expansion was also low. The CD4+ and CD8+ T cells in the blood had expanded clonally by week 6 at 0.1 to 3.0 mg/kg.

Researchers took blood at baseline, on cycle 4 day 1, and on cycle 7 day 1. This chain links TRBV9 with TRBJ1-1; maybe TRBD1 (5 bases). Sequenced material: CD4+ or CD8+ T cells sorted from blood, taken in a trial of the OX40 agonist ivuxolimab. This receptor was taken from an adult with an advanced solid tumor such as melanoma, head and neck, liver or kidney cancer. CDR3 sequence reads: CASSVEGSGLTEAFF. The CDR3 DNA follows: TGTGCCAGCAGCGTAGAAGGTTCAGGGTTGACTGAAGCTTTCTTT.